Below are 9 T cell receptor beta chains sequenced from a single sample in a study of cytomegalovirus exposure and HLA in healthy donors. It was with 60 Vbeta and 13 Jbeta primers that the PCR ran. Assay used: immunoSEQ multiplex PCR; TCRdb lists only in-frame clones, some missing. The sample has 180,000 or so clones; around 80% are singletons. Sequencing was performed on PBMCs. The receptors originated from a middle-aged man in good health and CMV-seronegative.

This clone showed up just once. This chain joins TRBV2 and TRBJ1-2; TRBD1 matches at 8 bases. Germline V gene lookup returns CDR1 SNHLY and CDR2 FYNNEI. This CDR3 spans 14 amino acids. V gave up 7 bases and J gave up 4 bases; unmatched junction bases: 8. CDR3 region: CASTGQVVRYGYTF. The DNA of the CDR3 is TGTGCCAGCACGGGACAGGTTGTTCGCTATGGCTACACCTTC.

The rearrangement links TRBV18 to TRBJ1-1, with 7 nucleotides matching TRBD1. Germline V CDR1 and CDR2: KGHSH, LQKENI. With 5 bases clipped from V and 7 bases from J, the junction kept 10 bases outside the gene matches. The CDR3 spans 14 residues. The CDR3 DNA is TGTGCCAGCTCAAGCACAGGGGTTCGGGGTGAAGCTTTCTTT. Encoded protein: CASSSTGVRGEAFF. Supplemented by reference TRBV18 and TRBJ1-1, the full variable domain reads NAGVMQNPRHLVRRRGQEARLRCSPMKGHSHVYWYRQLPEEGLKFMVYLQKENIIDESGMPKERFSAEFPKEGPSILRIQQVVRGDSAAYFCASSSTGVRGEAFFGQGTRLTVV.

The sample holds one count of this clone. The gene calls are TRBV6-5 and TRBJ2-2; maybe TRBD2 (7 bases). With 7 bases removed from V and 5 bases from J, the gap between germline ends came to 11 bases. There are 13 residues in the CDR3. From germline, CDR1 is MNHEY and CDR2 SVGAGI. CDR3 loop: CASIRGGTGELFF. For the CDR3, the DNA is TGTGCCAGCATAAGGGGGGGGACCGGGGAGCTGTTTTTT.

This sequence joins TRBV28 and TRBJ2-7; TRBD2 might be the D (6 bases). V was trimmed by 5 bases and J by 5 bases, leaving 16 bases between them. The CDR3 length is 14 residues. CDR1 is MDHEN and CDR2 is SYDVKM in the germline V gene. The DNA of the CDR3 is TGTGCCAGCAGTATTCGACTAGGAGGAAACGAGCAGTACTTC. Its protein product is CASSIRLGGNEQYF.

This clone was observed a single time. The V call is TRBV12-2, the J call TRBJ1-4. TRBV12-2 is recorded as a pseudogene. The CDR3 is 14 amino acids. The CDR3 reads CASRLTSTNEKLFF. CDR3 DNA: TGTGCAAGTCGCCTCACTTCAACTAATGAAAAACTGTTTTTT.

The chain uses TRBV19 and TRBJ2-7, with TRBD1 matching 11 bases. V lost 4 bases to trimming and J lost 4 bases; unmatched junction nucleotides: 9. The CDR3 extends over 16 amino acids. The germline V gene encodes CDR1 LNHDA and CDR2 SQIVND (reference sequence). DNA of the CDR3: TGTGCCAGTAGTACCTCAGGACAGGGGGCGCGGTACGAGCAGTACTTC. Translated, it gives CASSTSGQGARYEQYF.

This clone was picked up one time. The V gene is TRBV7-2, the J gene TRBJ1-2; TRBD1 might be the D (5 bases). Germline CDR1 reads SGHTA; CDR2 reads FQGNSA. The CDR3 is 13 residues long. Trimming shortened V by 2 bases and J by 8 bases, and 12 bases separated the two germline ends. CDR3 DNA: TGTGCCAGCAGCTTACAAGGGGTGGGGGGCTACACCTTC. It codes for CASSLQGVGGYTF.

The rearrangement uses TRBV18 and TRBJ2-3, with TRBD1 matching 8 bases. Trimming removed 2 bases from V and 0 bases from J; junction bases left unmatched: 7. Germline CDR1 reads KGHSH; CDR2 reads LQKENI. The CDR3 runs to 17 residues. In DNA, the CDR3 is TGTGCCAGCTCACCAGGCGGGACAGGCTCTAGCACAGATACGCAGTATTTT. Translation: CASSPGGTGSSTDTQYF.

The chain has TRBV2 and TRBJ2-1, with 9 nucleotides matching TRBD2. Germline loops: CDR1 SNHLY, CDR2 FYNNEI. The CDR3 is 16 residues long. Trimming took 3 bases from V and 3 from J; bases not matched to a gene: 6. The CDR3 is CASSDFLAGNYNEQFF. CDR3 nucleotides: TGTGCCAGCAGTGATTTTCTAGCGGGAAACTACAATGAGCAGTTCTTC.